This T cell receptor beta chain was profiled in a study of shared clonotypes between healthy human individuals. Trimming pared 0 bases from V and 5 bases from J, leaving 11 bases between. The CDR3 runs to 14 residues. Germline V gene data show CDR1 as MGHRA and CDR2 as YSYEKL. Details on this clone: The same CDR3 can be traced to other DNA sequences in this sample.

The table came from immunoSEQ multiplex PCR; TCRdb's copy has only in-frame clones and leaves some out. This sample has 2 million to 2.5 million clones, with almost 96% found just once. Source material: naive CD4+ T cells sorted from blood. Described subset: CD45RA+ positively selected. The clonotype originates from a man between 18 and 29 years old in good health. The rearrangement uses TRBV4-1 and TRBJ2-7; D ambiguous. Here the CDR3 DNA reads TGCGCCAGCAGCCAAGAAGGCCTCTGGGACGAGCAGTACTTC. Protein product: CASSQEGLWDEQYF.